This TCR beta chain was sequenced for a study of T cell responses to AZD1222 COVID-19 vaccine. General observations from the study: Baseline serostatus was positive in only a handful of AZD1222 recipients.

The CDR3 is 16 residues long. V was cut by 4 bases and J by 2 bases, with 14 bases left in between. Germline CDR1 is MDHEN and CDR2 is SYDVKM. As to this clone: No antigen is known for it.

Repertoires were generated with immunoSEQ multiplex PCR, while TCRdb's copy carries only in-frame clones and drops some. The sample has roughly 80,000 clones; more than 85% are singletons. This chain connects TRBV28 to TRBJ1-4; D may be TRBD1 (6 bases). The input for sequencing was peripheral blood, taken 28 days after the second AZD1222 dose. This sequence was found in an adult who received the AZD1222 COVID-19 vaccine. For the CDR3, the DNA is TGTGCCAGCAGTTCCGAGGGGGTTGGTACTAATGAAAAACTGTTTTTT. This gives the protein CASSSEGVGTNEKLFF. The whole variable domain, remainder taken from reference TRBV28 and TRBJ1-4, is DVKVTQSSRYLVKRTGEKVFLECVQDMDHENMFWYRQDPGLGLRLIYFSYDVKMKEKGDIPEGYSVSREKKERFSLILESASTNQTSMYLCASSSEGVGTNEKLFFGSGTQLSVL.